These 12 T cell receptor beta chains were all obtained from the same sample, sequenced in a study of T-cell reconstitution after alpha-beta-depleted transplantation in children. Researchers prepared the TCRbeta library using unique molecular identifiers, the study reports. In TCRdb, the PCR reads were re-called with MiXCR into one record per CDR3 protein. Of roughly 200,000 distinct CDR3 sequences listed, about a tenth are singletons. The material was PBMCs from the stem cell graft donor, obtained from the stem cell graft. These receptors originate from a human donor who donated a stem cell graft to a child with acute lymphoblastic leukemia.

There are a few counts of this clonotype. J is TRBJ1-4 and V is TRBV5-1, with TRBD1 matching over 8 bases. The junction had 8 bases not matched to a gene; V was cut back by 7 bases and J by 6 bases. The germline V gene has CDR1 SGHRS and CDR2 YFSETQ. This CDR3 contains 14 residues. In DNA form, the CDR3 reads TGCGCCAGCGGCCCAGGGGGCGCGGATGAAAAACTGTTTTTT. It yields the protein CASGPGGADEKLFF.

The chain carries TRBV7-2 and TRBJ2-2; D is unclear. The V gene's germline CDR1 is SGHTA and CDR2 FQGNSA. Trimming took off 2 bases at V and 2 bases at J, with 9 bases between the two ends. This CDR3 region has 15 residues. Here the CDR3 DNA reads TGTGCCAGCAGCTTATTGAGATCTAACACCGGGGAGCTGTTTTTT. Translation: CASSLLRSNTGELFF.

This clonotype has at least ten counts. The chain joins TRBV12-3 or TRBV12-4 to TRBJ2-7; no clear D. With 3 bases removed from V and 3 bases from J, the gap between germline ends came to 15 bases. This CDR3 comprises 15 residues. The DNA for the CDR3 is TGTGCCAGCAGTTTTGGTCTAAACGTCCGCTACGAGCAGTACTTC. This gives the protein CASSFGLNVRYEQYF.

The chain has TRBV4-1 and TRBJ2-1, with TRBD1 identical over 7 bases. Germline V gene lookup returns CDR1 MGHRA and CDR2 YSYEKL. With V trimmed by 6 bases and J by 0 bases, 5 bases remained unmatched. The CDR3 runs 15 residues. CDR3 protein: CASSQQGSSYNEQFF. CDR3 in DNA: TGCGCCAGCAGTCAACAGGGGAGCTCCTACAATGAGCAGTTCTTC.

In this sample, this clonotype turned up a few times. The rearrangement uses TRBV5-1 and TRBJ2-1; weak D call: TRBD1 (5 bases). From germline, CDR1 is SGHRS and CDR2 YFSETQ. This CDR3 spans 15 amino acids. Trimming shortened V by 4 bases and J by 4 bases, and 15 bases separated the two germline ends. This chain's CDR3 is CASSQDIQGYNEQFF. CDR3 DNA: TGCGCCAGCAGCCAAGACATTCAGGGTTACAATGAGCAGTTCTTC.

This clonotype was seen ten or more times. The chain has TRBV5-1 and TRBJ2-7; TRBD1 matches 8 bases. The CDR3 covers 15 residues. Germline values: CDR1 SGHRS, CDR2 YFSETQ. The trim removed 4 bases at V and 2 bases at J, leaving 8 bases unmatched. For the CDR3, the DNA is TGCGCCAGCAGCATTACCGGGACAGGACCCTACGAGCAGTACTTC. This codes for CASSITGTGPYEQYF. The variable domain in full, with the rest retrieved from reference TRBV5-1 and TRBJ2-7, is KAGVTQTPRYLIKTRGQQVTLSCSPISGHRSVSWYQQTPGQGLQFLFEYFSETQRNKGNFPGRFSGRQFSNSRSEMNVSTLELGDSALYLCASSITGTGPYEQYFGPGTRLTVT.

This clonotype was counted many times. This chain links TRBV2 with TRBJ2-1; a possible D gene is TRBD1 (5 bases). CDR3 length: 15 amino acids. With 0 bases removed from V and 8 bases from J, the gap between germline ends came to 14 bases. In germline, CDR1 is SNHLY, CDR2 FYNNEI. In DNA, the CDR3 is TGTGCCAGCAGTGAAGCGCAGGGATCAGGAGATGAGCAGTTCTTC. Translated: CASSEAQGSGDEQFF. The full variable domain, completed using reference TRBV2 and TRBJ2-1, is EPEVTQTPSHQVTQMGQEVILRCVPISNHLYFYWYRQILGQKVEFLVSFYNNEISEKSEIFDDQFSVERPDGSNFTLKIRSTKLEDSAMYFCASSEAQGSGDEQFFGPGTRLTVL.

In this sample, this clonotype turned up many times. CDR3 residues: CASSPQGDTQYF. The DNA of the CDR3 is TGTGCCAGCTCACCGCAGGGGGATACGCAGTATTTT. The rearrangement uses TRBV18 and TRBJ2-3; D is possibly TRBD1 (6 bases). The germline V gene has CDR1 KGHSH and CDR2 LQKENI. The CDR3 runs to 12 residues. The V end lost 3 bases, the J end lost 6 bases, and 7 bases lay between the germline ends.

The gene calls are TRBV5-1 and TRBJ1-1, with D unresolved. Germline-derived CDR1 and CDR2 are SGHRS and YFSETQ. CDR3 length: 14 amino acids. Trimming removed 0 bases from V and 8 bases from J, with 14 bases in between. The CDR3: CASSLAGGGPEAFF. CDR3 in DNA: TGCGCCAGCAGCTTGGCCGGAGGAGGGCCGGAAGCTTTCTTT. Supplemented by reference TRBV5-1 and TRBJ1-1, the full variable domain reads KAGVTQTPRYLIKTRGQQVTLSCSPISGHRSVSWYQQTPGQGLQFLFEYFSETQRNKGNFPGRFSGRQFSNSRSEMNVSTLELGDSALYLCASSLAGGGPEAFFGQGTRLTVV.

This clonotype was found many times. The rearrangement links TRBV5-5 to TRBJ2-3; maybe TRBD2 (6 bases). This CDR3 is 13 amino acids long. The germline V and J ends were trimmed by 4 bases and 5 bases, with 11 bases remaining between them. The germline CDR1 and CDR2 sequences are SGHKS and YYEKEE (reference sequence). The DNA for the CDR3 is TGTGCCAGCAGCCCCGTGGGGGGAGATACGCAGTATTTT. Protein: CASSPVGGDTQYF.

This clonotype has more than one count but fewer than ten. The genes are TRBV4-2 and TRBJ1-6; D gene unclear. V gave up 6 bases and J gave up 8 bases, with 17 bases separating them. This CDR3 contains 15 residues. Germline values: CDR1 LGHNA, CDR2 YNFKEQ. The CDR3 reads CASSRGWQADSPLHF. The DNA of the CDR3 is TGTGCCAGCAGTCGTGGCTGGCAGGCGGATTCACCCCTCCACTTT.

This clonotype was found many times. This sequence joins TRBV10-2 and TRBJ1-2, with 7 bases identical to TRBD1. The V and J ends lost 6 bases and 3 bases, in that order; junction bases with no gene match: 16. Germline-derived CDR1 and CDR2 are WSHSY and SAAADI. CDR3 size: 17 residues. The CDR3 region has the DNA TGCGCCAGCAGCGATTACTGGACAGGCCCTGAAGACTATGGCTACACCTTC. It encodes CASSDYWTGPEDYGYTF.